A single sample gave rise to the 24 T cell receptor beta chains below, sequenced in a study of radiotherapy plus CTLA-4 blockade in lung cancer. The assay was immunoSEQ multiplex PCR, and TCRdb's table has in-frame clones only and misses some. The sample carries 55,000 to 70,000 clones, less than 80% recorded once. Sequencing was performed on peripheral blood, taken from a patient treated with radiotherapy plus ipilimumab. The receptors derive from a human donor with non-small cell lung cancer who had a complete response to radiotherapy plus ipilimumab.

This rearrangement joins TRBV7-6 to TRBJ2-7, with 8 bases identical to TRBD2. J was trimmed by 2 bases and V by 2 bases; bases with no gene match: 11. The CDR3 loop spans 17 amino acids. In germline, CDR1 is SGHVS, CDR2 FNYEAQ. CDR3 residues: CASSLSPPAGEAYEQYF. CDR3 in DNA: TGTGCCAGCAGCTTATCCCCCCCAGCGGGGGAGGCCTACGAGCAGTACTTC.

V and J are TRBV14 and TRBJ2-7, with 10 bases matching TRBD1. The germline V gene has CDR1 SGHDN and CDR2 FVKESK. The CDR3 has 15 amino acids. Losses at the gene ends were 3 bases for V and 2 bases for J; bases not matched to a gene: 4. The CDR3 here is CASSHSDRGAYEQYF. The CDR3 DNA reads TGTGCCAGCAGCCACTCGGACAGGGGGGCCTACGAGCAGTACTTC. Full variable domain (outside the CDR3, taken from reference TRBV14 and TRBJ2-7): EAGVTQFPSHSVIEKGQTVTLRCDPISGHDNLYWYRRVMGKEIKFLLHFVKESKQDESGMPNNRFLAERTGGTYSTLKVQPAELEDSGVYFCASSHSDRGAYEQYFGPGTRLTVT.

The chain recombines TRBV4-1 with TRBJ1-1; tentatively, D is TRBD1 (5 bases). Germline assignment: CDR1 MGHRA and CDR2 YSYEKL. Deletions cut 5 bases from V and 0 bases from J, with 16 bases between. The CDR3 length is 16 residues. This chain's CDR3 is CASSVRAGTMNTEAFF. The CDR3 DNA sequence: TGCGCCAGCAGCGTCCGGGCAGGGACTATGAACACTGAAGCTTTCTTT.

Comment on this clone: Other DNA sequences of this sample code for an identical CDR3. This chain links TRBV2 with TRBJ2-7; 13 nucleotides match TRBD2. The CDR3 has 15 amino acids. The trim removed 8 bases at V and 4 bases at J, leaving 8 bases unmatched. Per germline, CDR1 SNHLY and CDR2 FYNNEI. The CDR3 sequence: CASYRLAGGGYEQYF. CDR3 sequence (DNA): TGTGCCAGCTACAGACTAGCGGGGGGTGGGTACGAGCAGTACTTC.

This chain links TRBV6-1 with TRBJ1-1; D may be TRBD1 (5 bases). The CDR3 totals 12 residues. V shed 8 bases and J shed 7 bases, with 14 bases lying between them. Germline CDR1 reads MNHNS; CDR2 reads SASEGT. The CDR3 nucleotides read TGTGCCAGCCAAATTCCGACAGTTGAAGCTTTCTTT. Translated, it gives CASQIPTVEAFF.

The V call is TRBV27, the J call TRBJ2-6; tentatively, D is TRBD1 (5 bases). V lost 2 bases and J 3 bases, leaving 17 bases between the germline ends. Germline lookup yields CDR1 MNHEY and CDR2 SMNVEV (reference sequence). CDR3 length: 18 amino acids. Here the CDR3 reads CASSLKGNPHDGANVLTF. The CDR3 bases are TGTGCCAGCAGTTTAAAGGGGAACCCCCACGATGGGGCCAACGTCCTGACTTTC. The entire variable domain, with the rest obtained from reference TRBV27 and TRBJ2-6, is as follows: EAQVTQNPRYLITVTGKKLTVTCSQNMNHEYMSWYRQDPGLGLRQIYYSMNVEVTDKGDVPEGYKVSRKEKRNFPLILESPSPNQTSLYFCASSLKGNPHDGANVLTFGAGSRLTVL.

The chain has TRBV5-4 and TRBJ2-7, with 10 bases fitting TRBD2. The V segment lost 0 bases and the J segment 6 bases; nucleotides outside the gene matches: 6. The CDR3 totals 15 residues. CDR1 and CDR2 from the germline V gene are SGHNT and YYREEE (reference sequence). This CDR3 is CASSLAVAGGLEQYF. CDR3 DNA sequence: TGTGCCAGCAGCTTGGCGGTAGCGGGGGGCCTCGAGCAGTACTTC.

The chain has TRBV7-6 and TRBJ2-5; unclear D gene. The germline V gene encodes CDR1 SGHVS and CDR2 FNYEAQ. The CDR3 is 15 residues long. The V and J ends lost 4 bases and 2 bases respectively, with 14 bases between them. CDR3 in amino acids: CASSSVLRSQETQYF. In nucleotides, the CDR3 is TGTGCCAGCAGCTCCGTCCTGCGGTCTCAAGAGACCCAGTACTTC.

The chain joins TRBV19 to TRBJ2-7, with 8 bases fitting TRBD1. J lost 6 bases, V lost 3 bases, and 22 bases had no gene match. This CDR3 region has 19 residues. CDR1 is LNHDA and CDR2 is SQIVND in the germline V gene (reference sequence). Here the CDR3 reads CASSIGPGRGRAQRLEQYF. For the CDR3, the DNA is TGTGCCAGTAGTATCGGTCCGGGCAGGGGGCGTGCCCAGAGGCTCGAGCAGTACTTC. Full variable domain (remainder filled in from reference TRBV19 and TRBJ2-7): DGGITQSPKYLFRKEGQNVTLSCEQNLNHDAMYWYRQDPGQGLRLIYYSQIVNDFQKGDIAEGYSVSREKKESFPLTVTSAQKNPTAFYLCASSIGPGRGRAQRLEQYFGPGTRLTVT.

The gene calls are TRBV7-2 and TRBJ1-5; no definite D call. The CDR3 length is 14 residues. Trimming took 1 base from V and 3 from J, leaving 7 bases between them. Germline V gene sequence: CDR1 SGHTA, CDR2 FQGNSA. The CDR3 region is CASSLVGYNQPQHF. In nucleotides, the CDR3 is TGTGCCAGCAGCTTAGTGGGCTACAATCAGCCCCAGCATTTT.

This CDR3 reads CASSIGTANTEAFF. CDR3 DNA: TGTGCCAGCAGCATCGGGACAGCGAACACTGAAGCTTTCTTT. The chain is built from TRBV7-8 and TRBJ1-1; 7 nucleotides match TRBD1. Germline CDR1 is SGHVS and CDR2 is FQNEAQ. The CDR3 length is 14 residues. V shed 5 bases and J 1 base; nucleotides not matched to a gene: 4.

The chain links TRBV25-1 to TRBJ2-2; D might be TRBD2 (6 bases). This CDR3 region has 18 residues. Germline-derived CDR1 and CDR2 are MGHDK and SYGVNS. The ends were cut back, 1 base at V and 2 bases at J, with 17 bases in the middle. The CDR3 is CASSESRGLQQNTGELFF. CDR3 DNA: TGTGCCAGCAGTGAATCGCGGGGACTCCAGCAAAACACCGGGGAGCTGTTTTTT.

The gene calls are TRBV9 and TRBJ1-5; 9 bases map to TRBD1. The V gene end was trimmed by 0 bases and the J gene end by 6 bases; junction bases not matched to a gene: 4. The germline V gene encodes CDR1 SGDLS and CDR2 YYNGEE. CDR3 size: 15 residues. The CDR3 coding sequence is TGTGCCAGCAGCGTAGGGACAGGGGTTATTCAGCCCCAGCATTTT. Translating it yields CASSVGTGVIQPQHF. The whole variable domain, filled in from reference TRBV9 and TRBJ1-5, reads DSGVTQTPKHLITATGQRVTLRCSPRSGDLSVYWYQQSLDQGLQFLIQYYNGEERAKGNILERFSAQQFPDLHSELNLSSLELGDSALYFCASSVGTGVIQPQHFGDGTRLSIL.

The chain uses TRBV29-1 and TRBJ1-2; D is possibly TRBD1 (5 bases). CDR1 and CDR2 from the germline V gene are SQVTM and ANQGSEA. The CDR3 has 13 residues. V was trimmed by 4 bases and J by 1 base, leaving 10 bases between them. The CDR3, as DNA: TGCAGCGTTGCCCAGGGACTTAACTATGGCTACACCTTC. Translation: CSVAQGLNYGYTF. Looking up the rest from reference TRBV29-1 and TRBJ1-2 gives the full variable domain: SAVISQKPSRDICQRGTSLTIQCQVDSQVTMMFWYRQQPGQSLTLIATANQGSEATYESGFVIDKFPISRPNLTFSTLTVSNMSPEDSSIYLCSVAQGLNYGYTFGSGTRLTVV.

The chain uses TRBV5-1 and TRBJ2-3; maybe TRBD1 (6 bases). Germline V gene lookup returns CDR1 SGHRS and CDR2 YFSETQ. The CDR3 is made up of 16 amino acids. V gave up 4 bases and J gave up 0 bases, with 15 bases separating them. CDR3 protein: CASSRGQQISTDTQYF. DNA of the CDR3: TGCGCCAGCAGCCGGGGACAACAAATTAGCACAGATACGCAGTATTTT.

The gene calls are TRBV27 and TRBJ1-2; D gene unclear. The CDR3 length is 13 residues. Deletions cut 4 bases from V and 6 bases from J, with 12 bases between. Germline assignment: CDR1 MNHEY and CDR2 SMNVEV (reference sequence). The CDR3 loop is CASSSVSLDGYTF. The CDR3 nucleotides read TGTGCCAGCAGTTCCGTTAGCCTGGATGGCTACACCTTC.

This chain uses TRBV5-6 with TRBJ2-7, with D possibly being TRBD2 (5 bases). Per germline, CDR1 SGHDT and CDR2 YYEEEE. The V end lost 2 bases, the J end lost 6 bases, and 21 bases lay between the germline ends. This CDR3 comprises 16 residues. The CDR3 spells CASSLGGRTRRAEQYV. CDR3 DNA sequence: TGTGCCAGCAGCTTAGGCGGGCGGACCCGGCGGGCCGAGCAGTACGTC.

The gene calls are TRBV19 and TRBJ2-3, with 8 bases that match TRBD1. Germline-derived CDR1 and CDR2 are LNHDA and SQIVND (reference sequence). CDR3 length: 15 amino acids. The V segment lost 11 bases and the J segment 1 base; nucleotides outside the gene matches: 11. The CDR3 region has the DNA TGTGCCGTTTCAAGGACAGGGCTGGGCACAGATACGCAGTATTTT. It codes for CAVSRTGLGTDTQYF.

This chain links TRBV9 with TRBJ2-7; perhaps TRBD2 as D (6 bases). Germline V gene sequence: CDR1 SGDLS, CDR2 YYNGEE. Between the trimmed V and J ends, which lost 0 bases and 3 bases, there was a span of 10 bases. The CDR3 spans 14 residues. In nucleotides, the CDR3 is TGTGCCAGCAGCGTAGGCGGGGAAGACTACGAGCAGTACTTC. It encodes CASSVGGEDYEQYF.

The CDR3 DNA follows: TGCGCCAGCAGCCCCGTAAGTCCGGGGGTGGAAAAGTACTTC. The encoded protein is CASSPVSPGVEKYF. The rearrangement links TRBV4-1 to TRBJ2-7, with D possibly TRBD2 on 6 matching bases. There are 14 residues in the CDR3. Trimming removed 4 bases at V and 11 bases at J, with 21 bases between. The V gene's germline CDR1 is MGHRA and CDR2 YSYEKL.

The rearrangement uses TRBV7-2 and TRBJ2-2; 11 bases map to TRBD2. V lost 5 bases to trimming and J lost 1 base; unmatched junction nucleotides: 3. The CDR3 extends over 16 amino acids. Germline V gene lookup returns CDR1 SGHTA and CDR2 FQGNSA. The CDR3 reads CASSKTSGRNTGELFF. In DNA, the CDR3 is TGTGCCAGCAGCAAAACTAGCGGGAGGAACACCGGGGAGCTGTTTTTT.

This chain joins TRBV4-1 and TRBJ2-1; 12 bases line up with TRBD2. Per the germline V gene, CDR1 is MGHRA and CDR2 is YSYEKL. The J segment lost 4 bases and the V segment lost 4 bases, leaving 8 bases of the junction unmatched. The CDR3 runs to 17 residues. The CDR3 loop reads CASSPSGGDRRYNEQFF. The CDR3 DNA reads as TGCGCCAGCAGCCCTAGCGGGGGGGATAGACGTTACAATGAGCAGTTCTTC.

This chain connects TRBV9 to TRBJ2-1, with TRBD2 matching 8 bases. The CDR3 has 14 amino acids. Germline V lookup: CDR1 SGDLS, CDR2 YYNGEE. The junction had 5 bases not matched to a gene; V was cut back by 1 base and J by 8 bases. CDR3 bases: TGTGCCAGCAGCGTAAGTGATAGCGGGGATGAGCAGTTCTTC. Residues: CASSVSDSGDEQFF.

V and J are TRBV5-4 and TRBJ1-1, with D tentatively TRBD1 (5 bases). Germline loops: CDR1 SGHNT, CDR2 YYREEE (reference sequence). The V gene lost 0 bases and the J gene lost 2 bases, with 8 bases spanning the gap. The CDR3 is made up of 14 amino acids. The CDR3 here is CASSLGQSNTEAFF. The CDR3 DNA sequence: TGTGCCAGCAGCTTGGGACAGTCAAACACTGAAGCTTTCTTT.